This T cell receptor (beta chain) was retrieved from a study of CD8 T cells in Susac syndrome. TEMRA cells were FACS-enriched and CD8+ and CD4+ T cells negatively isolated. The CDR3 has 15 amino acids. V was pared by 5 bases and J by 2 bases, with 14 bases between. Germline lookup yields CDR1 SGDLS and CDR2 YYNGEE. RNA was extracted with the RNeasy kit, and a quantity of roughly 0.5 to 1 ug was reverse transcribed using random hexamers. One entry per CDR3 protein results from TCRdb running MiXCR on the immunoSEQ multiplex PCR reads. Of under 200,000 distinct CDR3 sequences listed, more than 90% are singletons.

V gene TRBV9 combines with J gene TRBJ1-3; D is unresolved. This receptor was identified in a human donor in good health. The sample was CD4+ T cells from PBMCs. CDR3 coding DNA: TGTGCCAGCAGTGTGTTCGGCGGGCCTGGAAACACCATATATTTT. This translates into CASSVFGGPGNTIYF.